The present TCR beta chain was sequenced within a study of neoadjuvant anti-PD-1 for oral cavity cancer. The germline CDR1 and CDR2 sequences are LGHNA and YNFKEQ. CDR3 size: 13 residues. Between the trimmed V and J ends, which lost 1 base and 8 bases, there was a span of 11 bases. Sequencing used immunoSEQ multiplex PCR; TCRdb keeps in-frame clones, though not all of them. The repertoire includes more than 12,000 clones, roughly two thirds of them detected once, and 3% sits in the top ten. The sequencing used PBMCs, collected before nivolumab (anti-PD-1) treatment. This TCR was sampled from a person aged 40-85 years with oral cavity squamous cell carcinoma. The genes are TRBV4-2 and TRBJ1-1, with D possibly being TRBD1 (5 bases). The chain's CDR3 is CASSQAMTVEAFF. CDR3 coding DNA: TGTGCCAGCAGCCAAGCCATGACAGTCGAAGCTTTCTTT.